Presented here are 8 T cell receptor beta chains from one specimen sequenced in a study of shared clonotypes between healthy human individuals (dated by TCRdb to between 2020 and 2021). Receptor amplification or capture employed the immunoSEQ multiplex PCR assay. TCRdb retrieved this table from immuneACCESS and kept in-frame rearrangements only. Not all clones are present; in checked studies, unresolved V genes account for under half, and no reason is known for the remainder. A total of over 1.5 million clones appear in this sample, 98% of them only once. The ten largest clones take up about 0.45% of the sample. The sample was naive CD4+ T cells sorted from blood. This sample's cell subset or site label indicates: CD45RA+ positively selected. These receptors all come from a man in his thirties or forties in good health.

About this clone: Additional DNA sequences in this sample encode the identical CDR3. The chain employs TRBV15 and TRBJ2-2, with D hard to call. Trimming removed 0 bases from V and 2 bases from J, with 10 bases in between. The CDR3 has 16 residues. Germline V CDR1 and CDR2: LNHNV, YYDKDF (reference sequence). The CDR3 is CATSRDQGPNTGELFF. The CDR3 bases are TGTGCCACCAGCAGAGATCAAGGACCAAACACCGGGGAGCTGTTTTTT.

The rearrangement joins TRBV10-3 to TRBJ2-3, with TRBD2 as a possible D gene (5 bases). Germline V gene data show CDR1 as ENHRY and CDR2 as SYGVKD. Trimming left V 10 bases short and J 2 bases short, with 16 bases between. The CDR3 contains 14 residues. For the CDR3, the DNA is TGTGCCACCCAACGAGGGCTTTTCACAGATACGCAGTATTTT. This codes for CATQRGLFTDTQYF.

The V and J genes are TRBV5-1 and TRBJ2-5; D may correspond to TRBD1 or TRBD2 (5 bases each). CDR1 is SGHRS and CDR2 is YFSETQ in the germline V gene. CDR3 length equals 14 residues. With 0 bases removed from V and 7 bases from J, the gap between germline ends came to 13 bases. CDR3 bases: TGCGCCAGCAGCTTGGAGGGGATCGGAGGGACCCAGTACTTC. This gives the protein CASSLEGIGGTQYF.

The V and J genes are TRBV10-1 and TRBJ2-1; D possibly corresponds to TRBD2 (6 bases). This CDR3 spans 16 amino acids. Germline V gives CDR1 WNHNN, CDR2 SYGVQD (reference sequence). V was shortened by 2 bases and J by 7 bases, with 18 bases between the two germline ends. CDR3 coding DNA: TGCGCCAGCAGTGAGGATTGGGGGGTGAAGGGAAATGAGCAGTTCTTC. Its protein product is CASSEDWGVKGNEQFF.

This chain uses TRBV11-1 with TRBJ2-1, with 11 nucleotides matching TRBD2. CDR3 length: 19 residues. Germline CDR1 and CDR2: SGHAT and FQDESV (reference sequence). Trimming took 5 bases from V and 3 from J; bases not matched to a gene: 15. CDR3 loop: CASSAAGFMGLADYNEQFF. CDR3 bases: TGTGCCAGCAGCGCCGCAGGGTTTATGGGACTAGCGGACTACAATGAGCAGTTCTTC.

The V and J genes are TRBV27 and TRBJ2-1, with D perhaps being TRBD1 or TRBD2 (5 bases each). V lost 8 bases to trimming and J lost 0 bases, with 20 bases between them. The germline CDR1 and CDR2 sequences are MNHEY and SMNVEV (reference sequence). This CDR3 has 17 residues. The CDR3 nucleotides are TGTGCCAGCTCGGGGATCAGGGCGGTGAGCTCCTACAATGAGCAGTTCTTC. Protein sequence: CASSGIRAVSSYNEQFF.

This sequence joins TRBV18 and TRBJ2-3; the D is unclear. Trimming pared 0 bases from V and 1 base from J, leaving 8 bases between. Looked up from germline, CDR1 is KGHSH and CDR2 is LQKENI. The CDR3 consists of 15 residues. CDR3 amino acids: CASSPPTLRTDTQYF. Written as DNA, the CDR3 is TGTGCCAGCTCACCACCCACCCTACGCACAGATACGCAGTATTTT.

The V and J genes are TRBV6-1 and TRBJ2-3; 10 bases are shared with TRBD2. V lost 5 bases, J lost 6 bases, and 5 bases stayed unmatched. The length of the CDR3 is 14 residues. The germline gives CDR1 MNHNS, CDR2 SASEGT. DNA for the CDR3: TGTGCCAGCAGTCCCGGGACTAGCGCGGATACGCAGTATTTT. The encoded protein is CASSPGTSADTQYF.